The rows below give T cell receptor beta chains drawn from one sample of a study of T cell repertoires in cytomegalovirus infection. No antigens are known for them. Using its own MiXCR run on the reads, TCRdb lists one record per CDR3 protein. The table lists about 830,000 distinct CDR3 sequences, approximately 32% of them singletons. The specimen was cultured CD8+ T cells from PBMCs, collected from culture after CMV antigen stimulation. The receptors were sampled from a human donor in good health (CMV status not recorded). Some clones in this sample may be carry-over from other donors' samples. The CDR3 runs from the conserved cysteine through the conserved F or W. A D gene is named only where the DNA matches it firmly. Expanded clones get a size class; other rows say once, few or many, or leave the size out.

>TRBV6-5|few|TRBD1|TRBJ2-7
TGTGCCAGCAGTAAACCGGGACAGGGTTACGAGCAGTACTTC
CASSKPGQGYEQYF
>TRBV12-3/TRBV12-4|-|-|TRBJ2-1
TGTGCCAGCATTCCCCCGACAGAGACCAATGAGCAGTTCTTC
CASIPPTETNEQFF
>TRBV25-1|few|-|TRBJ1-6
TGTGCCAGCAGTGAACGTCCCTGGACCAAGGGAAATTCACCCCTCCACTTT
CASSERPWTKGNSPLHF
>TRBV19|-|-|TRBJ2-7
TGTGCCAGCGGGCGCAGGGGGGCCGTCGAGCAGTACTTC
CASGRRGAVEQYF
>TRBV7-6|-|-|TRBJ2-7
TGTGCCAACAGCTTTTTTACAGGCCCTACCTACGAGCAGTACTTC
CANSFFTGPTYEQYF
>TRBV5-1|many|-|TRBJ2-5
TGCGCCAGCAACCGGAGGGGGGATTTAGAGACCCAGTACTTC
CASNRRGDLETQYF
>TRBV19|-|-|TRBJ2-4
TGTGCCAGTCCAGCAGGTGCAAAAAACATTCAGTACTTC
CASPAGAKNIQYF
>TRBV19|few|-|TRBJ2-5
TGTGCCAGTAGTACCAGGGAACAAGAGACCCAGTACTTC
CASSTREQETQYF
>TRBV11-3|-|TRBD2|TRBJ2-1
TGTGCCAGCAGCTTAGATGAGGGAGGGAGCTCCTACAATGAGCAGTTCTTC
CASSLDEGGSSYNEQFF
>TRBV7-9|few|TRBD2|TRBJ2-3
TGTGCCAGCAGCCCGCCTGGGACTAGCGGGGGGTACAGCACAGATACGCAGTATTTT
CASSPPGTSGGYSTDTQYF
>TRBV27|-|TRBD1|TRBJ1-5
TGTGCCAGCAGTACAGGGGTGAGTCAGCCCCAGCATTTT
CASSTGVSQPQHF
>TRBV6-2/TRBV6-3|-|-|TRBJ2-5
TGTGCCAGCAGTTACTCGCCGGGCAGGGACGGGGCGGCACAAGAGACCCAGTACTTC
CASSYSPGRDGAAQETQYF
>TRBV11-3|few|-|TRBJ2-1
TGTGCCAGCAGCTTAGATCCTACGAATACATACAATGAGCAGTTCTTC
CASSLDPTNTYNEQFF
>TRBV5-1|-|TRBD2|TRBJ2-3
TGCGCCAGCGGGACTAGCGGGCCTCACACAGATACAGATACGCAGTATTTT
CASGTSGPHTDTDTQYF
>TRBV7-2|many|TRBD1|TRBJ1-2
TGTGCCAGCACCGGGACAGGGGGACCAGAGGGCTACACCTTC
CASTGTGGPEGYTF
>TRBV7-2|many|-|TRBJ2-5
TGTGCCAGCAGCTTAGCGAACAGGGAGCAAGAGACCCAGTACTTC
CASSLANREQETQYF
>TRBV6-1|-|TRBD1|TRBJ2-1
TGTGCCAGCAGCCTACCGACAGGGAGTGAGCAGTTCTTC
CASSLPTGSEQFF
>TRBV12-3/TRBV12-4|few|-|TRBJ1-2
TGTGCCAGCAGTCTCCCGGTTAACTATGGCTACACCTTC
CASSLPVNYGYTF
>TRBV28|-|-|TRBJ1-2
TGTGCCAGCTGGGAGGGGGGGATCAATGGCTACACCTTC
CASWEGGINGYTF
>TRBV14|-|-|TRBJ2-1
TGTGCCAGCAGCCAAGAGGGACTGCATAGCTCCTACAATGAGCAGTTCTTC
CASSQEGLHSSYNEQFF
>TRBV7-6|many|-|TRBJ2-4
TGTGCCAGCAGCGCAAACCTTGGTCCCAAAAACATTCAGTACTTC
CASSANLGPKNIQYF
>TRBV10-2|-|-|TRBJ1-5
TGCGCCAGCAGTGAGTCTCATCAGCCCCAGCATTTT
CASSESHQPQHF
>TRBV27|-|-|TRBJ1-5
TGTGCCAGCAGGGACGGTGATAGCAATCAGCCCCAGCATTTT
CASRDGDSNQPQHF
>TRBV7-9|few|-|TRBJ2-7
TGTGCCAGCAGCTTCACCGGGGGCGTCGGATCCTACGAGCAGTACTTC
CASSFTGGVGSYEQYF
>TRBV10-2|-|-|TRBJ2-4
TGCGCCAGCACGGACAGAAACAAAAACATTCAGTACTTC
CASTDRNKNIQYF
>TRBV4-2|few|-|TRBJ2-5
TGTGCCAGCAGCCAGGACGGGGAGTTGGGACCATGGGAGACCCAGTACTTC
CASSQDGELGPWETQYF